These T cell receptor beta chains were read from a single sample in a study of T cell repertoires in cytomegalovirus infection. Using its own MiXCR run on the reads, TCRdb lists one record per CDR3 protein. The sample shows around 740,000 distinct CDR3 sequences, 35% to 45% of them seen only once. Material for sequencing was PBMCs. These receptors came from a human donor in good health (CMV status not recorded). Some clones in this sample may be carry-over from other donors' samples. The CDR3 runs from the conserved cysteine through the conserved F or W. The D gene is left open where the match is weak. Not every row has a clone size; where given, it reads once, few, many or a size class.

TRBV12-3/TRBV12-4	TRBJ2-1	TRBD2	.	TGTGCCAGAAGCTTGACTAGCGGGAGGAATGATCAGTTCTTC	CARSLTSGRNDQFF
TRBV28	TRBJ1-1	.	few	TGTGCCAGCAGTTTTAGCTCAGGGTGGATAGGAACTGAAGCTTTCTTT	CASSFSSGWIGTEAFF
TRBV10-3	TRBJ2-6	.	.	TGTGCCATCAGTGACAACCTACACGTCTCTGGGGCCAACGTCCTGACTTTC	CAISDNLHVSGANVLTF
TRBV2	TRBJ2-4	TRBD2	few	TGTGCCAGCAGTCGGGACTACCTTGGGTGCTTC	CASSRDYLGCF
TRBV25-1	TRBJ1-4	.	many	TGTGCCAGCAGTGACAGGGCTAATGAAAAACTGTTTTTT	CASSDRANEKLFF
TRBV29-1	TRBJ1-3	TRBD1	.	TGCAGCGTTGTTGTCGGGACAGGGGGAAACACCATATATTTT	CSVVVGTGGNTIYF
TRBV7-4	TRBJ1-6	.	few	TGTGCCAGCAGCTCCACGGGGCGTGGGGGGGCCAGGAATTCACCCCTCCACTTT	CASSSTGRGGARNSPLHF
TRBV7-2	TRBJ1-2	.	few	TGTGCCAGCAGCTTATTGTACGGGGGAAGCGGCTACACCTTC	CASSLLYGGSGYTF
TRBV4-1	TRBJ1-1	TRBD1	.	TGCGCCACAAAAATGGACAGGGACACTGAAGCTTTCTTT	CATKMDRDTEAFF
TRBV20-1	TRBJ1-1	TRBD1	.	TGCAGTGCTAGAGAACAGGGGGCGCGCACTGAAGCTTTCTTT	CSAREQGARTEAFF
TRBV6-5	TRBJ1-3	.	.	TGTGCCAGCAGTTACTCAAGTGAGCCCGCTGGAAACACCATATATTTT	CASSYSSEPAGNTIYF
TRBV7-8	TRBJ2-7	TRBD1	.	TGTGCCAGCAGCCAGAGGACAGGGAACTCCTACGAGCAGTACTTC	CASSQRTGNSYEQYF
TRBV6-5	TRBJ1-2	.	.	TGTGCCAGCAGTTACTCTTCCGGGGTTAACTATGGCTACACCTTC	CASSYSSGVNYGYTF
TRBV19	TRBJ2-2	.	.	TGTGCCAGTAGTAAAGCAGCGCACACCGGGGAGCTGTTTTTT	CASSKAAHTGELFF
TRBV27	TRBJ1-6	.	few	TGTGCCAGCAGTTTATTCGGGGGCGATTCACCCCTCCACTTT	CASSLFGGDSPLHF
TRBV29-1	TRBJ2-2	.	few	TGCAGCGTTGCTTTACGTGGACTGGCTAACACCGGGGAGCTGTTTTTT	CSVALRGLANTGELFF
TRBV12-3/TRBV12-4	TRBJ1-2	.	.	TGTGCCAGCAGTTTAACAGACGGTGCTAACTATGGCTACACCTTC	CASSLTDGANYGYTF
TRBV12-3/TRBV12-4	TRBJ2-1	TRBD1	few	TGTGCCAGCAGCATCGGACAGGGCACCGAGCAGTTCTTC	CASSIGQGTEQFF
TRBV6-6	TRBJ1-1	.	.	TGTGCCAGCAGTTACAATCATCTAGGGGTCCTGAACACTGAAGCTTTCTTT	CASSYNHLGVLNTEAFF
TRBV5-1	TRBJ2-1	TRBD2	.	TGCGCCAGCAGCTTGGTTCCGGGGGGGTCCACCTACAATGAGCAGTTCTTC	CASSLVPGGSTYNEQFF
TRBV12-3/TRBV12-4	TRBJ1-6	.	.	TGTGCCAGCAGTTTAGGGCAGCTCATTTATTTT	CASSLGQLIYF
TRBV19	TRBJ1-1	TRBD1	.	TGTGCCAGTAGTATTTCTCCGGGACAGGGTCGTCTTGCTGAAGCTTTCTTT	CASSISPGQGRLAEAFF
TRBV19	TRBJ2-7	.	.	TGTGCCAGTAGTGCCTACTCAGGGCTAAGCTCCTACGAGCAGTACTTC	CASSAYSGLSSYEQYF
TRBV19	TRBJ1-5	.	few	TGTGCCAGTAGTACAGGGGCTTTGGGGCCCCAGCATTTT	CASSTGALGPQHF
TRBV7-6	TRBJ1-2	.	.	TGTGCCAGCAGCTTAGCCCCTGGGGATGGCTACACCTTC	CASSLAPGDGYTF
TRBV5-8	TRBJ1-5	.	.	TGTGCCAGCAGCCCTTGGGGGTATAGCAATCAGCCCCAGCATTTT	CASSPWGYSNQPQHF
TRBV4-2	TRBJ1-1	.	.	TGTGCCAGCAGCCAAGGGGGGACGGAGAACACTGAAGCTTTCTTT	CASSQGGTENTEAFF
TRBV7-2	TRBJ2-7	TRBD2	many	TGTGCCAGCAGCTTAGGCCTGGGACTAGCGGGAGCGGGGGAGCAGTACTTC	CASSLGLGLAGAGEQYF
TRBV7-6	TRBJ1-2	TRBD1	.	TGTGCCAGCAGCCCCGGACAGGTTCAGCCAAGGGGTGGCTACACCTTC	CASSPGQVQPRGGYTF
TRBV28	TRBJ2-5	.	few	TGTGCCAGCAGTTTCCAGGGGTCGGGAGAGACCCAGTACTTC	CASSFQGSGETQYF
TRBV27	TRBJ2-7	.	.	TGTGCCAGCAGACCCTACCGGGGCTCGTACGAGCAGTACTTC	CASRPYRGSYEQYF
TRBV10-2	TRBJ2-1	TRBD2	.	TGCGCCAGCAGTGAGTCTGTAGCGGGGGGGGGTTTGGCCTACAATGAGCAGTTCTTC	CASSESVAGGGLAYNEQFF
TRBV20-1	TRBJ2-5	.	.	TGCAGTGCCTCCACCCCCCCAGGGAAAGAGACCCAGTACTTC	CSASTPPGKETQYF
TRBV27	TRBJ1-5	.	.	TGTGCCAGCAGTTTTGCCCCAGGGGCGGTTCAGCCCCAGCATTTT	CASSFAPGAVQPQHF
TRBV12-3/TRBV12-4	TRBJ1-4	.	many	TGTGCCAGCAGACTCAGACGGGAACTCGCAACTAATGAAAAACTGTTTTTT	CASRLRRELATNEKLFF
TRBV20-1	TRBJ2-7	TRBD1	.	TGCAGTGCTAGAGATTGGGACAGGGGTCCCTACGAGCAGTACTTC	CSARDWDRGPYEQYF
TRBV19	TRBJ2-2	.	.	TGCGCCAGTAGTATGTGGGGAGCCGGGGAGCTGTTTTTT	CASSMWGAGELFF
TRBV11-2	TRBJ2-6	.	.	TGTGCCAGCAGCTTGACTGACTCTGGGGCCAACGTCCTGACTTTC	CASSLTDSGANVLTF